These 5 T cell receptor beta chains share one sample of origin, sequenced in a study of blood T cell repertoires in COVID-19. This table comes from immunoSEQ multiplex PCR, and its TCRdb copy is limited to in-frame clones, with some not included. The sample contains roughly 150,000 clones, over 60% of which appear only once. The sequenced sample was peripheral blood. The receptors stem from a woman over 75 with acute or convalescent COVID-19.

The chain uses TRBV5-8 and TRBJ2-4, with 10 bases aligning to TRBD2. There are 15 residues in the CDR3. The germline V gene has CDR1 SGHTS and CDR2 YDEGEE. V was clipped by 4 bases and J by 3 bases; unmatched bases: 4. Written as DNA, the CDR3 is TGTGCCAGCAGCCTAGGGACTAGCGTCAAAAACATTCAGTACTTC. Its translation: CASSLGTSVKNIQYF.

V and J are TRBV5-1 and TRBJ2-1, with 8 positions matching TRBD2. Germline lookup yields CDR1 SGHRS and CDR2 YFSETQ. V gave up 0 bases and J gave up 6 bases; unmatched junction bases: 2. The CDR3 covers 14 residues. The CDR3 DNA reads as TGCGCCAGCAGCTTGGGGGCGGGAGGCAATGAGCAGTTCTTC. It translates to CASSLGAGGNEQFF.

V gene TRBV7-9 combines with J gene TRBJ2-7, with TRBD2 matching 9 bases. Germline V gives CDR1 SEHNR, CDR2 FQNEAQ (reference sequence). The length of the CDR3 is 15 residues. With 1 base clipped from V and 5 bases from J, the junction kept 6 bases outside the gene matches. For the CDR3, the DNA is TGTGCCAGCAGCTTAGTGGCGGGAGGGAAAGACGAGCAGTACTTC. Its protein product is CASSLVAGGKDEQYF.

This clone has only a few counts. The rearrangement joins TRBV3-1 (or the pseudogene TRBV3-2) to TRBJ2-4; TRBD1 matches 11 bases. This CDR3 has 19 amino acids. CDR1 is LGHDT and CDR2 is YNNKEL in the germline V gene (reference sequence). The V and J ends lost 5 bases and 0 bases, in that order; junction bases with no gene match: 12. CDR3 loop: CASSTRTGGLTSAKNIQYF. DNA of the CDR3: TGTGCCAGCAGCACCCGGACAGGGGGCCTGACCTCAGCCAAAAACATTCAGTACTTC.

DNA of the CDR3: TGTGCCAGCAGCCATAGAGGGTCCTCGGGAGTGACTTTC. Translation: CASSHRGSSGVTF. J is TRBJ2-6 and V is TRBV3-1 (or the pseudogene TRBV3-2); D perhaps matches TRBD2 (6 bases). CDR3 length: 13 amino acids. Germline V gene lookup returns CDR1 LGHDT and CDR2 YNNKEL (reference sequence). V was shortened by 3 bases and J by 17 bases, with 17 bases between the two germline ends.